The 3 T cell receptor beta chains listed next were all sequenced from one sample in a study of cytotoxic CD8 clonotypes in ibrutinib-treated CLL. The repertoire was sequenced with immunoSEQ multiplex PCR; TCRdb's copy has only in-frame clones and lacks some. Of 60,000 to 75,000 clones in the sample, just over 90% are singletons; the top ten hold approximately 3%. Specimen: PBMCs, collected after 12 months of ibrutinib treatment. The receptors here all came from a human donor with chronic lymphocytic leukemia.

V gene TRBV6-5 combines with J gene TRBJ1-2; D is possibly TRBD1 (6 bases). Germline V lookup: CDR1 MNHEY, CDR2 SVGAGI. The CDR3 is 14 residues long. The germline V and J ends were trimmed by 0 bases and 4 bases, with 9 bases remaining between them. This CDR3 reads CASSYSRTAYGYTF. The DNA for the CDR3 is TGTGCCAGCAGTTACTCGAGGACAGCCTATGGCTACACCTTC.

This chain uses TRBV11-3 with TRBJ2-1; no firm D call. Per germline, CDR1 SGHNT and CDR2 YENEEA. V was shortened by 1 base and J by 5 bases, with 9 bases between the two germline ends. CDR3 size: 14 residues. The CDR3 bases are TGTGCCAGCAGCTTAGGCTCCAACGACAATGAGCAGTTCTTC. This translates into CASSLGSNDNEQFF.

This sequence joins TRBV11-2 and TRBJ1-5; TRBD1 is a possible D gene (5 bases). The CDR3 runs to 13 residues. The germline gives CDR1 SGHAT, CDR2 FQNNGV. V gave up 5 bases and J gave up 7 bases, with 12 bases separating them. CDR3 DNA: TGTGCCAGCAGCCCTCAGAGGGACCAGCCCCAGCATTTT. It codes for CASSPQRDQPQHF.